A single TCR beta chain is shown here with its context. It has no known antigen specificity. Base qualities were left out, and no much larger clone turns up one base away. Whole blood was collected in K2EDTA tubes by collaborating institutions according to the institutions' own protocols. For TCRbeta analysis, collaborators shipped samples in one of three forms: frozen whole blood, isolated PBMCs, or DNA extracted from either of those sample types. This record belongs to a study of blood T cell repertoires in COVID-19 (dated by TCRdb to 2020 to 2022). For the wider study: Samples covering the acute and convalescent phases of COVID-19 were provided by collaborators in the United States, Italy and Spain. The prospective study material was composed of cDNA or gDNA derived from T cells, B-cell-depleted T cells, or PBMCs. Deeply sampled blood TCRbeta repertoires from subjects exposed to, actively infected with, or recovered from COVID-19 were included in the dataset. The repertoires were released in a freely available public database meant as a resource for research on the immune response to SARS-CoV-2. Samples came from the ongoing ImmuneRACE study (first 160 participants) plus 1,254 subjects from 6 global collaborators. A de-identified subject ID, COVID-19 status, age in years and sex were almost always included in the sample metadata. Where HLA class I and class II types were available, the types were taken from metadata supplied by the sample provider, not from assay-based typing.

On the study overall, not on this receptor specifically: Clinical and demographic metadata were provided uncurated, with the amount varying by source and participant.

The CDR3 runs 17 amino acids, cysteine and phenylalanine included. Only the CDR3 DNA stays, 51 bases, in frame from base 1. The immunoSEQ Assay, a bias-controlled multiplex PCR, was used to amplify TCRbeta CDR3 regions from genomic DNA. The original methods were these. The number of nucleated cells in each sample was estimated by amplification of reference gene primers within the assay. To quantify the absolute abundance of each unique TCRbeta CDR3 rearrangement, sequence reads were collapsed and filtered. Productive Simpson clonality was computed per sample as the square root of Simpson's diversity index over productive rearrangements. Held by TCRdb, this immuneACCESS table contains in-frame sequences only and omits some clones. Under half of the omission traces to an unresolved V gene where checked; the cause of the rest is unknown. V, J and clone size reflect that table, while D and trimming were determined from the DNA. The sample contains some 180,000 clones, 89% of them found a single time. The ten largest make up about 7% of the sample.

The chain couples TRBV21-1 to TRBJ1-1; TRBD1, the D gene given by the table, was not confirmed from the DNA. TRBV21-1 is a known pseudogene. Sequenced material: peripheral blood. This clonotype was obtained from a man in his forties with acute or convalescent COVID-19. The encoded CDR3 is CASSKDRQDYQNTEAFF. DNA sequence: TGTGCCAGCAGCAAAGATCGGCAGGATTACCAGAACACTGAAGCTTTCTTT.